The 14 T cell receptor beta chains below all came from one sample that was sequenced in a study of cytomegalovirus exposure and HLA in healthy donors. Assay used: immunoSEQ multiplex PCR; TCRdb lists only in-frame clones, some missing. The table records 120,000 or so clones, over 85% of them present only once. Sequencing was performed on PBMCs. Receptors originate from a woman in her late teens or twenties in good health and CMV-seronegative.

This clone was picked up one time. The CDR3 protein is CASSLGAYEQYF. CDR3 DNA sequence: TGTGCCAGCAGCCTCGGGGCCTACGAGCAGTACTTC. The V and J genes are TRBV7-2 and TRBJ2-7; TRBD2 is a possible D gene (5 bases). CDR3 length: 12 residues. V gave up 5 bases and J gave up 2 bases, with 7 bases separating them. Germline CDR1 is SGHTA and CDR2 is FQGNSA.

The rearrangement links TRBV7-2 to TRBJ2-7; the match to TRBD2 covers 8 bases. V was clipped by 4 bases and J by 7 bases; unmatched bases: 12. This CDR3 comprises 15 residues. The germline CDR1 and CDR2 sequences are SGHTA and FQGNSA. Here the CDR3 reads CASSSVSGSGGEQYF. CDR3 coding DNA: TGTGCCAGCAGCTCCGTGAGCGGGAGTGGGGGAGAGCAGTACTTC.

In the case of this clone: The junction differs from germline at one of its ends, possibly a read error. V gene TRBV2 combines with J gene TRBJ2-3; 7 bases align to TRBD1. Germline CDR1 is SNHLY and CDR2 is FYNNEI. The CDR3 runs 13 residues. The CDR3 loop reads CASIEGGADTQYF. The CDR3 coding sequence is TGTGCCAGCATTGAAGGGGGCGCAGATACGCAGTATTTT. The whole variable domain, filled in from reference TRBV2 and TRBJ2-3, reads EPEVTQTPSHQVTQMGQEVILRCVPISNHLYFYWYRQILGQKVEFLVSFYNNEISEKSEIFDDQFSVERPDGSNFTLKIRSTKLEDSAMYFCASIEGGADTQYFGPGTRLTVL.

The V call is TRBV14, the J call TRBJ2-2, with D possibly being TRBD1 (6 bases). V was trimmed by 5 bases and J by 7 bases, leaving 14 bases between them. The CDR3 runs 14 residues. The germline V gene encodes CDR1 SGHDN and CDR2 FVKESK. The CDR3 DNA is TGTGCCAGCAGCGTGGACCTACAGGGCGGGGAGCTGTTTTTT. Amino acid sequence: CASSVDLQGGELFF.

This sequence joins TRBV11-2 and TRBJ2-5, with D possibly matching TRBD1 (5 bases). CDR1 and CDR2 from the germline V gene are SGHAT and FQNNGV. CDR3 length: 14 residues. V was shortened by 2 bases and J by 5 bases, with 12 bases between the two germline ends. The CDR3 here is CASSLSRGWETQYF. The CDR3 bases are TGTGCCAGCAGCTTATCAAGGGGTTGGGAGACCCAGTACTTC.

This clone was recorded only once. This chain connects TRBV7-9 to TRBJ2-3; 13 nucleotides agree with TRBD2. CDR3 length: 19 residues. Losses at the gene ends were 3 bases for V and 2 bases for J; bases not matched to a gene: 11. Germline CDR1 is SEHNR and CDR2 is FQNEAQ (reference sequence). The CDR3 DNA reads TGTGCCAGCAGCTTGCCTGGGACTAGCGGGGAGATTTTCACAGATACGCAGTATTTT. Residues: CASSLPGTSGEIFTDTQYF.

This clone was observed once. J is TRBJ2-6 and V is TRBV5-1; the D is unclear. CDR3 size: 16 residues. V was cut by 0 bases and J by 2 bases, with 9 bases left in between. CDR1 and CDR2 (germline): SGHRS, YFSETQ. CDR3 coding DNA: TGCGCCAGCAGCTTGGCCCTCGGAGCTGGGGCCAACGTCCTGACTTTC. Translation gives CASSLALGAGANVLTF.

This clone was observed a single time. The chain couples TRBV19 to TRBJ2-6; TRBD1 aligns across 8 bases. This CDR3 contains 18 residues. Trimming removed 8 bases from V and 0 bases from J; junction bases left unmatched: 12. The germline CDR1 and CDR2 sequences are LNHDA and SQIVND (reference sequence). The CDR3 sequence: CASYDRGRDLSGANVLTF. CDR3 coding DNA: TGTGCCAGTTATGACAGGGGCCGCGACCTCTCTGGGGCCAACGTCCTGACTTTC. The variable domain in full, completed from reference TRBV19 and TRBJ2-6, reads DGGITQSPKYLFRKEGQNVTLSCEQNLNHDAMYWYRQDPGQGLRLIYYSQIVNDFQKGDIAEGYSVSREKKESFPLTVTSAQKNPTAFYLCASYDRGRDLSGANVLTFGAGSRLTVL.

This clone was recorded only once. This rearrangement joins TRBV29-1 to TRBJ2-3; 10 positions match TRBD2. The CDR3 runs to 16 residues. Germline V gene lookup returns CDR1 SQVTM and CDR2 ANQGSEA. After removal of 6 bases from V and 2 bases from J, the junction contained 11 bases not matched to a gene. This CDR3 is CSVRRTLAGVTDTQYF. The CDR3 bases are TGCAGCGTCCGAAGGACCCTAGCGGGGGTCACAGATACGCAGTATTTT.

This chain joins TRBV11-3 and TRBJ2-1; 10 bases map to TRBD1. This CDR3 comprises 17 residues. With 5 bases clipped from V and 5 bases from J, the junction kept 12 bases outside the gene matches. The germline gives CDR1 SGHNT, CDR2 YENEEA. The CDR3 nucleotides read TGTGCCAGCAGCCACTCCCCGGGACAGGGGTCCCACAATGAGCAGTTCTTC. It translates to CASSHSPGQGSHNEQFF.

The chain combines TRBV9 with TRBJ2-2, with TRBD2 matching over 8 bases. The germline V gene has CDR1 SGDLS and CDR2 YYNGEE. Trimming removed 3 bases from V and 7 bases from J; junction bases left unmatched: 5. The CDR3 totals 14 residues. For the CDR3, the DNA is TGTGCCAGCAGCGAAGGGACTAGTCTCGGGGAGCTGTTTTTT. Protein: CASSEGTSLGELFF.

The V gene is TRBV7-3, the J gene TRBJ2-1, with 7 bases matching TRBD1. Trimming at V came to 5 bases and at J to 1 base, leaving 5 bases not matched to a gene. Germline V CDR1 and CDR2: SGHTA, FQGTGA. The CDR3 contains 15 residues. The CDR3 coding sequence is TGTGCCAGCAGCCTGTCGGGACAGTCCTACAATGAGCAGTTCTTC. Protein: CASSLSGQSYNEQFF.

The chain employs TRBV7-3 and TRBJ2-1; TRBD2 agrees at 10 bases. The V gene's germline CDR1 is SGHTA and CDR2 FQGTGA. V lost 2 bases to trimming and J lost 6 bases; unmatched junction nucleotides: 4. The CDR3 extends over 15 amino acids. CDR3 amino acids: CASSLPLAGRNEQFF. The CDR3 nucleotides are TGTGCCAGCAGCTTACCACTAGCGGGACGCAATGAGCAGTTCTTC.

V is TRBV29-1 and J is TRBJ2-7; D is unclear. Germline lookup yields CDR1 SQVTM and CDR2 ANQGSEA. The CDR3 totals 11 residues. The ends were cut back, 4 bases at V and 2 bases at J, with 6 bases in the middle. DNA of the CDR3: TGCAGCGTTGGAGCCCCCTACGAGCAGTACTTC. Amino acid sequence: CSVGAPYEQYF.